A single sample gave rise to the 16 T cell receptor beta chains below, sequenced in a study of T cell responses to AZD1222 COVID-19 vaccine. TCRdb's table, derived via immunoSEQ multiplex PCR, lists solely in-frame clones and lacks some. The data hold about 57,000 clones, with around 88% observed a single time. The sample was peripheral blood, taken on day 0 of AZD1222 vaccination. All receptors come from an adult in good health.

CDR3 sequence (DNA): TGCAGCGTTGAGAGCGGGAGAGGCGGCGAGCAGTACTTC. Translated, it gives CSVESGRGGEQYF. The chain links TRBV29-1 to TRBJ2-7; 8 bases line up with TRBD2. Germline CDR1 reads SQVTM; CDR2 reads ANQGSEA. The CDR3 has 13 amino acids. The V segment lost 3 bases and the J segment 6 bases; nucleotides outside the gene matches: 7.

This clone has more than one count but fewer than ten. The genes are TRBV6-4 and TRBJ1-5; 10 bases are shared with TRBD1. V dropped 3 bases and J dropped 6; count of bases not matched to a gene: 5. CDR3 length: 15 residues. The germline V gene encodes CDR1 MRHNA and CDR2 SNTAGT. CDR3 loop: CASSEGTGVSQPQHF. The CDR3 coding sequence is TGTGCCAGCAGTGAGGGGACAGGGGTCAGTCAGCCCCAGCATTTT.

The genes are TRBV6-6 and TRBJ1-4; the match to TRBD1 covers 10 bases. The CDR3 totals 16 residues. Germline assignment: CDR1 MNHNY and CDR2 SVGAGI (reference sequence). The J segment lost 7 bases and the V segment lost 4 bases, leaving 9 bases of the junction unmatched. CDR3 protein: CASSSLPTGGGEKLFF. As DNA, the CDR3 is TGTGCCAGCAGTTCCCTCCCGACAGGGGGCGGTGAAAAACTGTTTTTT.

The V call is TRBV7-2, the J call TRBJ1-6, with 10 bases fitting TRBD1. CDR3 size: 19 residues. The germline V gene encodes CDR1 SGHTA and CDR2 FQGNSA. Losses at the gene ends were 2 bases for V and 5 bases for J; bases not matched to a gene: 12. CDR3 sequence reads: CASSLSLGDRGVNNSPLHF. CDR3 coding DNA: TGTGCCAGCAGCTTATCCCTTGGGGACAGGGGCGTTAATAATTCACCCCTCCACTTT.

V gene TRBV6-2 or TRBV6-3 combines with J gene TRBJ1-5, with D possibly matching TRBD1 (6 bases). Germline V gene lookup returns CDR1 MNHEY and CDR2 SVGEGT. The CDR3 loop spans 15 amino acids. V lost 6 bases and J 6 bases, leaving 18 bases between the germline ends. CDR3 region: CASSPEDSFLQPQHF. The CDR3, as DNA: TGTGCCAGCAGCCCCGAGGACAGTTTCCTTCAGCCCCAGCATTTT.

The gene calls are TRBV19 and TRBJ2-1, with 10 bases matching TRBD1. The CDR3 has 15 amino acids. CDR1 LNHDA and CDR2 SQIVND come from the germline V gene (reference sequence). Trimming cost V 5 bases and J 10 bases; bases outside gene matches: 11. The CDR3 is CASSGGQGLGREQFF. DNA of the CDR3: TGTGCCAGTAGTGGGGGACAGGGGCTGGGCCGGGAGCAGTTCTTC.

This sequence joins TRBV3-1 (or the pseudogene TRBV3-2) and TRBJ2-5; no definite D call. Germline V lookup: CDR1 LGHDT, CDR2 YNNKEL (reference sequence). The CDR3 is made up of 12 amino acids. The V gene lost 3 bases and the J gene lost 4 bases, with 6 bases spanning the gap. CDR3: CASSHLGETQYF. As DNA, the CDR3 is TGTGCCAGCAGCCACCTAGGAGAGACCCAGTACTTC.

The chain carries TRBV5-4 and TRBJ1-1; maybe TRBD1 (6 bases). This CDR3 is built from 13 residues. V was shortened by 6 bases and J by 12 bases, with 21 bases between the two germline ends. Germline V gene sequence: CDR1 SGHNT, CDR2 YYREEE (reference sequence). CDR3 nucleotide sequence: TGTGCCAGCAAAGCTCCAGGGGCATTCCCATCTTTCTTT. This codes for CASKAPGAFPSFF.

This rearrangement joins TRBV27 to TRBJ1-6; D remains ambiguous. Germline CDR1 MNHEY, CDR2 SMNVEV (reference sequence). With 5 bases removed from V and 10 bases from J, the gap between germline ends came to 18 bases. There are 15 residues in the CDR3. CDR3 loop: CASSLVDGLGSPLHF. Here the CDR3 DNA reads TGTGCCAGCAGTCTAGTGGACGGCTTAGGGTCACCCCTCCACTTT.

This chain connects TRBV7-6 to TRBJ2-1; TRBD2 aligns across 9 bases. Germline V gene data show CDR1 as SGHVS and CDR2 as FNYEAQ. This CDR3 region has 16 residues. V shed 1 base and J 3 bases; nucleotides not matched to a gene: 4. CDR3 amino acids: CASSLGTAGGYNEQFF. DNA for the CDR3: TGTGCCAGCAGCTTAGGAACAGCGGGAGGCTACAATGAGCAGTTCTTC.

The V gene is TRBV10-2, the J gene TRBJ2-5, with 7 bases matching TRBD1. Germline V lookup: CDR1 WSHSY, CDR2 SAAADI. V was pared by 6 bases and J by 4 bases, with 11 bases of the junction left unmatched. There are 15 residues in the CDR3. DNA for the CDR3: TGCGCCAGCAGCAAGTTCGGGACAGCTCCAGAGACCCAGTACTTC. Its protein is CASSKFGTAPETQYF.

The chain is built from TRBV6-6 and TRBJ1-5; TRBD1 might be the D (6 bases). The CDR3 loop spans 15 amino acids. Germline V gene sequence: CDR1 MNHNY, CDR2 SVGAGI (reference sequence). Trimming removed 4 bases from V and 8 bases from J, with 18 bases in between. The CDR3 sequence is CASSLRSRGWEPQHF. The CDR3 bases are TGTGCCAGCAGTTTACGATCCAGGGGCTGGGAGCCCCAGCATTTT.

The rearrangement uses TRBV9 and TRBJ2-7, with D possibly TRBD2 on 5 matching bases. CDR1 is SGDLS and CDR2 is YYNGEE in the germline V gene. CDR3 length equals 17 residues. V lost 0 bases to trimming and J lost 4 bases, with 20 bases between them. CDR3 DNA: TGTGCCAGCAGCGTAGCTCCGGCCCAGGCAACGGGGTACGAGCAGTACTTC. It translates to CASSVAPAQATGYEQYF.

The J gene is TRBJ1-5, the V gene TRBV28; TRBD1 matches 8 bases. The germline gives CDR1 MDHEN, CDR2 SYDVKM. There are 15 residues in the CDR3. V shed 5 bases and J 3 bases; nucleotides not matched to a gene: 6. As DNA, the CDR3 is TGTGCCAGCAGTGAACAGGGGGTGAACAATCAGCCCCAGCATTTT. Translated, it gives CASSEQGVNNQPQHF.

J is TRBJ1-4 and V is TRBV6-5; 9 nucleotides agree with TRBD1. CDR3 length: 16 residues. V was clipped by 0 bases and J by 4 bases; unmatched bases: 3. Per the germline V gene, CDR1 is MNHEY and CDR2 is SVGAGI. The CDR3 DNA sequence: TGTGCCAGCAGTTACTCGAGGGGACAGGGTAATGAAAAACTGTTTTTT. Translated, it gives CASSYSRGQGNEKLFF.

V gene TRBV7-3 combines with J gene TRBJ1-3, with no clear D. Germline CDR1 SGHTA, CDR2 FQGTGA. The CDR3 loop spans 18 amino acids. Deletions cut 2 bases from V and 3 bases from J, with 20 bases between. CDR3 DNA sequence: TGTGCCAGCAGCTTATTACCTACGCTAGGATCGGATGGAAACACCATATATTTT. It specifies CASSLLPTLGSDGNTIYF.